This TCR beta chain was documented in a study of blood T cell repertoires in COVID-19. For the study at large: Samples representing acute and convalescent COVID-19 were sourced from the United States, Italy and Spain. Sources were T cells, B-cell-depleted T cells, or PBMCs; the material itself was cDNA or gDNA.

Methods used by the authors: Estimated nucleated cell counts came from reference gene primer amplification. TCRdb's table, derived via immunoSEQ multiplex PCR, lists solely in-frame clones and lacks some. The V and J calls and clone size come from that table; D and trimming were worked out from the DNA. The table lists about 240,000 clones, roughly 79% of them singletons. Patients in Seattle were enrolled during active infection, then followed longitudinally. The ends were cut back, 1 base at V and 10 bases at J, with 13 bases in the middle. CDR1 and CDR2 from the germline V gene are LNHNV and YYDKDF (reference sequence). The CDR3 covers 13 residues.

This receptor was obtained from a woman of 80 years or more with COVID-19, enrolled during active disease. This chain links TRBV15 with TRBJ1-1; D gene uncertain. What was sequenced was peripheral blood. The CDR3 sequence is CATSRGGQTSAFF. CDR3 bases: TGTGCCACCAGCAGAGGAGGGCAGACCTCAGCTTTCTTT.